A single TCR beta chain is shown here with its context. The antigen remains unidentified. The sample belongs to a study of T cell responses to AZD1222 COVID-19 vaccine. Study-wide findings and caveats: Repertoire sampling was restricted to post-peak T cell response timepoints. The study found vaccine-associated CD4 TCRs spanning spike, dominant at 160-218 and 743-854.

Here immunoSEQ multiplex PCR was the method, and the copy in TCRdb shows in-frame clones only, minus some. The table shows approximately 120,000 clones, with more than 75% occurring only once. The germline V and J ends were trimmed by 0 bases and 4 bases, with 18 bases remaining between them. The germline V gene encodes CDR1 SGHVS and CDR2 FQNEAQ. CDR3 length equals 17 residues. This sequence originates from an adult in good health. The specimen comprised peripheral blood, sampled on day 0 of AZD1222 vaccination. J is TRBJ1-2 and V is TRBV7-8; D gene unclear. CDR3 in amino acids: CASSLAVEGLSSYGYTF. CDR3 in DNA: TGTGCCAGCAGCTTAGCGGTGGAGGGCCTTTCCTCCTATGGCTACACCTTC. Using reference TRBV7-8 and TRBJ1-2 for the parts outside the CDR3, the full variable domain is GAGVSQSPRYKVAKRGQDVALRCDPISGHVSLFWYQQALGQGPEFLTYFQNEAQLDKSGLPSDRFFAERPEGSVSTLKIQRTQQEDSAVYLCASSLAVEGLSSYGYTFGSGTRLTVV.